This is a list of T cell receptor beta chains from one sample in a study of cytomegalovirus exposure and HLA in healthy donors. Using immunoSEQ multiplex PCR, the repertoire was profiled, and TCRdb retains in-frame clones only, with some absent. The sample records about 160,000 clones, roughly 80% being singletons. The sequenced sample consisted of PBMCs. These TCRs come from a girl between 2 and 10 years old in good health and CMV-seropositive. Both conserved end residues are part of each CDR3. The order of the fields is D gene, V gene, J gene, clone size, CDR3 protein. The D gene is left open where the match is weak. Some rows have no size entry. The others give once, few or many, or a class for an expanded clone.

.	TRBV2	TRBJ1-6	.	CASSLANNSPLHF
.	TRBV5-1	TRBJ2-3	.	CASSSGAGATDTQYF
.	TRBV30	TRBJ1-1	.	CAWTNRGTEAFF
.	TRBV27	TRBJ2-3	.	CASSLGVTDTQYF
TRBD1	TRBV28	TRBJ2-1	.	CASRGQGPIFF
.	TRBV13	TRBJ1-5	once	CASSLGTGYSNQPQHF
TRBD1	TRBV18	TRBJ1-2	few	CASSDRINYGYTF
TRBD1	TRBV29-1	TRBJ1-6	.	CSVAEGQANSPLHF
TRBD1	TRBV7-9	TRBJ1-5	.	CASSLIAGTGDQPQHF
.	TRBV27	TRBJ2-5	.	CASSLWGDQETQYF
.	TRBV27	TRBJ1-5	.	CASSLSMGRGNQPQHF
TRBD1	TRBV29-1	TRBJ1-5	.	CSVQGQNNQPQHF
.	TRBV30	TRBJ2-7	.	CAWSAAVSYEQYF
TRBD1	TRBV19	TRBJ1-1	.	CASSIRQGQGAPKNTEAFF
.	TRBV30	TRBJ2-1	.	CASSQGFRDEQFF
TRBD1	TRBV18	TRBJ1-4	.	CASSLTGTANEKLFF
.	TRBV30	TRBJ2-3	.	CAWSRREADTQYF
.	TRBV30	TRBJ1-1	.	CAWSAAGGSWSEAFF
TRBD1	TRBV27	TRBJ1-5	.	CASSGTGYSNQPQHF
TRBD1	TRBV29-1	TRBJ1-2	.	CSVEASGTGVANYGYTF
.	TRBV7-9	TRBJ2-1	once	CASRETRGYEQFF
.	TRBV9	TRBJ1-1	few	CASSVDGNTEAFF
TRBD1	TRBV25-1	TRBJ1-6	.	CASTHGTGGNSPLHF
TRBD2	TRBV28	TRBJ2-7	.	CASSRTRTSGSYEQYF
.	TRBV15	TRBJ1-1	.	CATQEGRTEAFF
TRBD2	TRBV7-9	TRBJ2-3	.	CASSPQTSVADTQYF
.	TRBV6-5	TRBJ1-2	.	CASSDAGSDGYTF
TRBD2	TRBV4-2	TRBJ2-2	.	CASSRPAGTSGRMNTGELFF
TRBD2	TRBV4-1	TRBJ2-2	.	CASSQDGGGGGELFF
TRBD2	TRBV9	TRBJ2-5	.	CASSVTAGVGETQYF
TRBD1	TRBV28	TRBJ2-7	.	CASSRGQNEQYF
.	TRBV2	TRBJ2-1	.	CASRYSYEQFF
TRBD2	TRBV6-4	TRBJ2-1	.	CASSDEAGGSYNEQFF
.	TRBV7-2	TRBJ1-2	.	CASNSRVYDYGYTF
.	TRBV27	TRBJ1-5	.	CASSLRGPTLSNQPQHF
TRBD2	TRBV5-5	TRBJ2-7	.	CASSLGEGGYEQYF
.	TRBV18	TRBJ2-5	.	CASSPPTEETQYF
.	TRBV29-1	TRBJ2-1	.	CSVGGTWRFF
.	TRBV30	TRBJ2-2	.	CAWSVQGTGELFF
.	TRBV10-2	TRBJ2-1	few	CASSETRLRHEQFF
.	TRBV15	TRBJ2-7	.	CATSRDRVYEQYF